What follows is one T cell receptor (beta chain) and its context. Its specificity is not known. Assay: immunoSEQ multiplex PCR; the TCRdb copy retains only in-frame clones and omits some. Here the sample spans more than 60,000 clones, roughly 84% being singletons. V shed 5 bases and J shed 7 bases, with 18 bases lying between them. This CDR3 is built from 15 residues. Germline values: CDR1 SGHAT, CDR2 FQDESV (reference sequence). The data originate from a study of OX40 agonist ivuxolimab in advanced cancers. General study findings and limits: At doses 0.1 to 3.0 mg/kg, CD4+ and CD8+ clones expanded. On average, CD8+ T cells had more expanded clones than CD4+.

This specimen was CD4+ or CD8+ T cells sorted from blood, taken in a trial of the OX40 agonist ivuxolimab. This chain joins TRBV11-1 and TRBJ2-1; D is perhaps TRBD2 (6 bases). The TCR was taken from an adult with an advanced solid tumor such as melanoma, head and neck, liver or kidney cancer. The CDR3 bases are TGTGCCAGCAGCCTTCTAGACAGTGGGAGGAATGAGCAGTTCTTC. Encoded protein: CASSLLDSGRNEQFF.